This T cell receptor beta chain was recovered during a study of blood T cell repertoires in COVID-19. In the study overall: Some COVID-19 samples were acute and others convalescent; all came from the United States, Italy and Spain.

There are 15 residues in the CDR3. V lost 5 bases to trimming and J lost 3 bases; unmatched junction nucleotides: 4. Germline V gives CDR1 SGHRS, CDR2 YFSETQ. Those who participated ranged in age from roughly 18 to 90 years and resided in about two dozen US areas. Participant-reported clinical history was the basis for cohort assignment. As handled by the study authors: Quantification of nucleated cells was approximated via reference gene primer amplification. Clones were read by immunoSEQ multiplex PCR, and TCRdb kept only the in-frame ones, dropping some. V and J calls and clone size are as listed in that table; D and trimming were resolved from the DNA. The table records under 350,000 clones, about nine tenths of them present only once.

The chain uses TRBV5-1 and TRBJ2-2; TRBD1 aligns across 10 bases. The receptor was isolated from a man aged 55 to 70 who had recovered from COVID-19. Sequencing was performed on PBMCs or T cells enriched from blood (not recorded which). CDR3 in amino acids: CASRATGGYTGELFF. CDR3 nucleotides: TGCGCCAGCAGGGCGACAGGGGGCTACACCGGGGAGCTGTTTTTT.